One sample yielded the 31 T cell receptor beta chains listed below, sequenced in a study of blood T cell repertoires in COVID-19. Produced via immunoSEQ multiplex PCR; TCRdb's table is partial and in-frame only. This table has approximately 71,000 clones, approximately 85% appearing once. The sample comprised peripheral blood. These receptors were taken from a human donor in a cohort sampled during active COVID-19.

V usage is TRBV5-5 and J usage is TRBJ1-1, with a possible D match to TRBD1 (6 bases). V shed 3 bases and J shed 8 bases, with 8 bases lying between them. Per the germline V gene, CDR1 is SGHKS and CDR2 is YYEKEE (reference sequence). This CDR3 is 11 amino acids long. The CDR3 reads CASSWGTEAFF. CDR3 bases: TGTGCCAGCAGCTGGGGGACAGAAGCTTTCTTT.

The chain is built from TRBV3-1 (or the pseudogene TRBV3-2) and TRBJ2-1; 15 positions match TRBD2. Germline V lookup: CDR1 LGHDT, CDR2 YNNKEL (reference sequence). Trimming at V came to 5 bases and at J to 7 bases, leaving 0 bases not matched to a gene. This CDR3 is 14 amino acids long. CDR3 residues: CASSGTSGRNEQFF. The CDR3 region has the DNA TGTGCCAGCAGCGGGACTAGCGGGAGGAATGAGCAGTTCTTC.

This clone appeared a single time. The rearrangement joins TRBV19 to TRBJ2-1, with 14 bases aligning to TRBD2. With 5 bases clipped from V and 7 bases from J, the junction kept 4 bases outside the gene matches. The CDR3 spans 15 residues. Germline V gene data show CDR1 as LNHDA and CDR2 as SQIVND (reference sequence). The CDR3 DNA sequence: TGTGCCAGTAGTGGCGGACTAGCGGGAGGAAATGAGCAGTTCTTC. This encodes CASSGGLAGGNEQFF.

This clone was recorded once. The CDR3 sequence: CASSPRGTYYNEQFF. The CDR3 bases are TGTGCCAGCAGCCCAAGGGGGACCTACTACAATGAGCAGTTCTTC. The chain uses TRBV14 and TRBJ2-1; maybe TRBD1 (6 bases). Per the germline V gene, CDR1 is SGHDN and CDR2 is FVKESK. The CDR3 runs to 15 residues. Trimming pared 4 bases from V and 3 bases from J, leaving 13 bases between.

This chain joins TRBV10-3 and TRBJ1-1, with a possible D match to TRBD1 (5 bases). From germline, CDR1 is ENHRY and CDR2 SYGVKD. V was shortened by 0 bases and J by 7 bases, with 15 bases between the two germline ends. The CDR3 totals 15 residues. CDR3 nucleotide sequence: TGTGCCATCAGTGAGTCAAAGGGGCAGTTGGGTGAAGCTTTCTTT. Protein product: CAISESKGQLGEAFF.

The chain carries TRBV11-2 and TRBJ1-6; 7 nucleotides align to TRBD1. V shed 3 bases, J shed 9 bases, and the junction held 5 bases outside the gene matches. This CDR3 is 14 amino acids long. Germline V gene lookup returns CDR1 SGHAT and CDR2 FQNNGV. CDR3 coding DNA: TGTGCCAGCAGCTTCCCGGACAGGTCTTCACCCCTCCACTTT. Translation gives CASSFPDRSSPLHF.

The chain links TRBV2 to TRBJ2-5; D ambiguous. Germline V CDR1 and CDR2: SNHLY, FYNNEI. The CDR3 is made up of 11 amino acids. V lost 6 bases, J lost 3 bases, and 5 bases lay in between. The CDR3 DNA is TGTGCCAGCAGGGCCGAAGAGACCCAGTACTTC. Protein: CASRAEETQYF.

V and J are TRBV30 and TRBJ2-3; 10 nucleotides align to TRBD2. The trim removed 4 bases at V and 6 bases at J, leaving 7 bases unmatched. The V gene's germline CDR1 is GTSNPN and CDR2 SVGIG (reference sequence). The CDR3 is made up of 14 amino acids. In DNA form, the CDR3 reads TGTGCCTGGACTAGCGGGAGCCCAGGGGATACGCAGTATTTT. Translated: CAWTSGSPGDTQYF.

This chain links TRBV24-1 with TRBJ1-3; unclear D gene. Trimming shortened V by 4 bases and J by 0 bases, and 21 bases separated the two germline ends. This CDR3 is 19 amino acids long. CDR1 and CDR2 (germline): KGHDR, SFDVKD. DNA for the CDR3: TGTGCCACCAGTGACTCCGGGTCCTTACCTATTTTCTCTGGAAACACCATATATTTT. This sequence encodes CATSDSGSLPIFSGNTIYF.

The chain recombines TRBV2 with TRBJ1-4; 7 positions agree with TRBD1. The CDR3 loop spans 15 amino acids. Germline-derived CDR1 and CDR2 are SNHLY and FYNNEI. V gave up 3 bases and J gave up 2 bases; unmatched junction bases: 3. The CDR3 loop is CASSEDRTTNEKLFF. CDR3 nucleotides: TGTGCCAGCAGTGAGGACAGGACGACTAATGAAAAACTGTTTTTT.

The J gene is TRBJ2-1, the V gene TRBV2; D possibly corresponds to TRBD2 (5 bases). The germline V and J ends were trimmed by 6 bases and 10 bases, with 10 bases remaining between them. The CDR3 has 11 amino acids. The germline V gene has CDR1 SNHLY and CDR2 FYNNEI. CDR3 residues: CASREDNEQFF. The CDR3 nucleotides are TGTGCCAGCAGGGAGGATAACGAGCAGTTCTTC.

This clone was found a few times. The V call is TRBV27, the J call TRBJ2-5, with a tentative D call TRBD2 (5 bases). V shed 0 bases and J shed 5 bases, with 13 bases lying between them. This CDR3 is 15 amino acids long. Per germline, CDR1 MNHEY and CDR2 SMNVEV (reference sequence). The CDR3 DNA is TGTGCCAGCAGTTTATCAGCAGCGGATAGGGAGACCCAGTACTTC. It encodes CASSLSAADRETQYF.

This clone was counted once. V is TRBV10-3 and J is TRBJ2-2; TRBD2 agrees at 9 bases. Trimming at V came to 5 bases and at J to 0 bases, leaving 1 base not matched to a gene. Per germline, CDR1 ENHRY and CDR2 SYGVKD. CDR3 length: 15 residues. The CDR3 DNA is TGTGCCATCAGTTTAGCGGGGGCGAACACCGGGGAGCTGTTTTTT. Translating it yields CAISLAGANTGELFF.

The chain links TRBV10-3 to TRBJ1-1; 7 bases fit TRBD1. This CDR3 comprises 16 residues. J gave up 0 bases and V 2 bases, and 6 bases lay outside the gene matches. Germline CDR1 is ENHRY and CDR2 is SYGVKD. The CDR3 region is CAISEDRVGMNTEAFF. CDR3 DNA sequence: TGTGCCATCAGTGAGGACAGGGTCGGCATGAACACTGAAGCTTTCTTT.

V and J are TRBV24-1 and TRBJ2-7; 7 bases line up with TRBD1. Germline V gives CDR1 KGHDR, CDR2 SFDVKD. The J segment lost 5 bases and the V segment lost 4 bases, leaving 4 bases of the junction unmatched. CDR3 size: 13 residues. This CDR3 is CATSDGTAHEQYF. CDR3 sequence (DNA): TGTGCCACCAGTGACGGGACAGCCCACGAGCAGTACTTC.

The CDR3 region is CASSPLRGGRAYEQYF. The CDR3 bases are TGTGCCAGCTCACCCCTTAGAGGAGGGAGAGCCTACGAGCAGTACTTC. The chain has TRBV18 and TRBJ2-7; tentative D call: TRBD2 (6 bases). Trimming left V 3 bases short and J 2 bases short, with 17 bases between. This CDR3 spans 16 amino acids. CDR1 KGHSH and CDR2 LQKENI come from the germline V gene.

This chain links TRBV28 with TRBJ1-3; no firm D call. This CDR3 comprises 12 residues. Between the trimmed V and J ends, which lost 6 bases and 4 bases, there was a span of 7 bases. Per the germline V gene, CDR1 is MDHEN and CDR2 is SYDVKM. The CDR3 DNA follows: TGTGCCAGCAGGGAGACGGGAAACACCATATATTTT. Protein sequence: CASRETGNTIYF. The entire variable domain, with the rest obtained from reference TRBV28 and TRBJ1-3, is as follows: DVKVTQSSRYLVKRTGEKVFLECVQDMDHENMFWYRQDPGLGLRLIYFSYDVKMKEKGDIPEGYSVSREKKERFSLILESASTNQTSMYLCASRETGNTIYFGEGSWLTVV.

CDR3 in amino acids: CASSFSQGVDGNTIYF. CDR3 DNA sequence: TGCGCCAGCAGCTTTTCACAGGGGGTCGATGGAAACACCATATATTTT. The chain links TRBV5-1 to TRBJ1-3; 8 nucleotides match TRBD1. Germline CDR1 and CDR2: SGHRS and YFSETQ. J was trimmed by 3 bases and V by 2 bases; bases with no gene match: 7. CDR3 length equals 16 residues.

The chain recombines TRBV19 with TRBJ2-1; D might be TRBD2 (6 bases). Germline-derived CDR1 and CDR2 are LNHDA and SQIVND (reference sequence). This CDR3 has 14 residues. V lost 6 bases, J lost 6 bases, and 15 bases lay in between. CDR3 sequence reads: CASSRLVISNEQFF. CDR3 DNA sequence: TGTGCCAGTAGCCGACTAGTGATAAGCAATGAGCAGTTCTTC. Based on the CDR3 plus reference TRBV19 and TRBJ2-1, the full variable domain is DGGITQSPKYLFRKEGQNVTLSCEQNLNHDAMYWYRQDPGQGLRLIYYSQIVNDFQKGDIAEGYSVSREKKESFPLTVTSAQKNPTAFYLCASSRLVISNEQFFGPGTRLTVL.

J is TRBJ2-1 and V is TRBV11-2, with D maybe TRBD1 (6 bases). Germline loops: CDR1 SGHAT, CDR2 FQNNGV. Trimming removed 3 bases at V and 5 bases at J, with 11 bases between. This CDR3 contains 14 residues. The CDR3 coding sequence is TGTGCCAGCAGCTTTGGGGACAACAACAATGAGCAGTTCTTC. Translation: CASSFGDNNNEQFF.

J is TRBJ2-5 and V is TRBV2; D is undetermined. CDR1 is SNHLY and CDR2 is FYNNEI in the germline V gene. CDR3 size: 17 residues. V was cut by 1 base and J by 4 bases, with 19 bases left in between. The CDR3 protein is CASSEVSGNLVLETQYF. The CDR3 DNA reads as TGTGCCAGCAGTGAAGTGTCCGGAAACCTAGTCCTAGAGACCCAGTACTTC.

The chain is built from TRBV28 and TRBJ2-3; 9 nucleotides align to TRBD1. V lost 11 bases and J lost 12; bases outside the gene matches: 6. Germline CDR1 reads MDHEN; CDR2 reads SYDVKM. The CDR3 length is 10 residues. The CDR3 DNA follows: TGTGCCGGTTCGGACAGGGGACAGTATTTT. Translating gives CAGSDRGQYF.

The chain uses TRBV7-6 and TRBJ2-2; 7 positions match TRBD1. The CDR3 has 15 residues. Germline V gene sequence: CDR1 SGHVS, CDR2 FNYEAQ. V lost 8 bases and J lost 6; bases outside the gene matches: 12. CDR3 DNA sequence: TGTGCCAGCGAGACAGGGTCACCGGGGTCCGGGGAGCTGTTTTTT. It encodes CASETGSPGSGELFF.

In this sample, this clone turned up a few times. The chain links TRBV6-6 to TRBJ2-7; 7 bases match TRBD2. Germline V gene data show CDR1 as MNHNY and CDR2 as SVGAGI (reference sequence). The V and J ends lost 10 bases and 1 base, in that order; junction bases with no gene match: 4. This CDR3 is 12 amino acids long. CDR3 in DNA: TGTGCCACGGGAGGCAAATCCTACGAGCAGTACTTC. Protein product: CATGGKSYEQYF.

This clone was observed once. The rearrangement joins TRBV29-1 to TRBJ1-1; a weak D match, TRBD1 (6 bases). The germline V gene has CDR1 SQVTM and CDR2 ANQGSEA. Trimming took 0 bases from V and 0 from J, leaving 11 bases between them. The CDR3 totals 15 residues. The CDR3 sequence is CSVEDRGGLNTEAFF. CDR3 sequence (DNA): TGCAGCGTTGAAGATCGCGGGGGGCTGAACACTGAAGCTTTCTTT.

V is TRBV13 and J is TRBJ2-5, with TRBD2 matching 11 bases. The CDR3 is 15 residues long. V shed 5 bases and J 5 bases; nucleotides not matched to a gene: 7. Germline V gene data show CDR1 as PRHDT and CDR2 as FYEKMQ (reference sequence). The DNA of the CDR3 is TGTGCCAGCAGCAGCGGACTAGCGGGTTTGGAGACCCAGTACTTC. This sequence encodes CASSSGLAGLETQYF.

The V call is TRBV7-6, the J call TRBJ2-5, with D possibly matching TRBD1 (5 bases). This CDR3 has 14 residues. Deletions cut 1 base from V and 2 bases from J, with 8 bases between. Germline V gene lookup returns CDR1 SGHVS and CDR2 FNYEAQ. For the CDR3, the DNA is TGTGCCAGCAGCTTAGTTTCAGGGCAAGAGACCCAGTACTTC. Translation: CASSLVSGQETQYF.

V gene TRBV9 combines with J gene TRBJ1-1; tentatively, D is TRBD1 (5 bases). V shed 5 bases and J shed 4 bases, with 12 bases lying between them. The CDR3 contains 13 residues. Germline V gene sequence: CDR1 SGDLS, CDR2 YYNGEE. The CDR3 nucleotides are TGTGCCAGCAGTTTTCTGGGGGGCACTGAAGCTTTCTTT. As protein: CASSFLGGTEAFF.

This chain connects TRBV27 to TRBJ2-1, with D hard to call. Germline values: CDR1 MNHEY, CDR2 SMNVEV (reference sequence). CDR3 length: 16 residues. The V gene lost 0 bases and the J gene lost 3 bases, with 12 bases spanning the gap. The CDR3 coding sequence is TGTGCCAGCAGTTTATCCCGTTCGCGGTTCTACAATGAGCAGTTCTTC. This translates into CASSLSRSRFYNEQFF.

This rearrangement joins TRBV24-1 to TRBJ2-3; D not resolved. Germline V gives CDR1 KGHDR, CDR2 SFDVKD. This CDR3 is 16 amino acids long. Trimming removed 3 bases at V and 7 bases at J, with 19 bases between. The CDR3 reads CATSDARWATSNTQYF. In DNA form, the CDR3 reads TGTGCCACCAGTGATGCCCGTTGGGCAACCTCAAATACGCAGTATTTT.

The CDR3 sequence: CASSFGSGHEGEQFF. DNA of the CDR3: TGTGCCAGCAGCTTTGGTAGCGGCCATGAGGGTGAGCAGTTCTTC. The V gene is TRBV7-9, the J gene TRBJ2-1; TRBD2 might be the D (6 bases). CDR3 length equals 15 residues. Trimming removed 3 bases at V and 9 bases at J, with 18 bases between. The germline gives CDR1 SEHNR, CDR2 FQNEAQ (reference sequence).